A selection of T cell receptor beta chains follows, all from one sample in a study of blood T cells in healthy people across ages. TCRdb used MiXCR to reprocess the 5' RACE reads, holding one entry per CDR3 protein. This sample carries about 1,000,000 distinct CDR3 sequences, roughly 45% of them seen once, and the ten largest clones take over 15%. Input material: blood. The receptors originated from a woman aged 60-70 years in good health. Both conserved end residues are part of each CDR3. Each record gives: CDR3 DNA, CDR3 protein, J gene, V gene, D gene, clone size. D genes are given only for firm matches. The size of a clone is reported for some rows only, either as once, few or many, or as a class for expanded clones.

DNA: TGTGCCAGCAGCCCCTATGACGCCTACAATGAGCAGTACTTC
CDR3: CASSPYDAYNEQYF
J: TRBJ2-7
V: TRBV11-3
D: -
size: few

DNA: TGTGCCAGCAGTTTCGGCGCCCCCGGAGCGGCAGGGGTTACCTACGAGCAGTACTTC
CDR3: CASSFGAPGAAGVTYEQYF
J: TRBJ2-7
V: TRBV27
D: -
size: few

DNA: TGTGCCAGCAGTTCCCGGACTAGCGGGAGTAGAAATGAGCAGTTCTTC
CDR3: CASSSRTSGSRNEQFF
J: TRBJ2-1
V: TRBV13
D: TRBD2
size: few

DNA: TGTGCCACTGGGACTAGCGGGAGAGAGACCCAGTACTTC
CDR3: CATGTSGRETQYF
J: TRBJ2-5
V: TRBV3-1
D: TRBD2
size: -

DNA: TGTGCCAGCAGTCTTGGACAGGGTTTTGTTGAAGCTTTCTTT
CDR3: CASSLGQGFVEAFF
J: TRBJ1-1
V: TRBV7-9
D: TRBD1
size: few

DNA: TGTGCCACCAGCAGAGATCAGGGTGGTGGTTCACCCCTCCACTTT
CDR3: CATSRDQGGGSPLHF
J: TRBJ1-6
V: TRBV15
D: -
size: -

DNA: TGCGCCAGCAGCTTGGCCAGTCTACAGGGCGAGCAGTACTTC
CDR3: CASSLASLQGEQYF
J: TRBJ2-7
V: TRBV5-1
D: -
size: once

DNA: TGCAGTGCAAGTCAGGGTATCCATGAGCAGTTCTTC
CDR3: CSASQGIHEQFF
J: TRBJ2-1
V: TRBV20-1
D: -
size: -

DNA: TGTGCCAGCAGCCAAGATGTGGGGAGGGCCTGCGAGCAGTACTTC
CDR3: CASSQDVGRACEQYF
J: TRBJ2-7
V: TRBV3-1
D: TRBD2
size: once

DNA: TGTGCCAGCAGTAGCCGGGACAGGGACTATGGCTACACCTTC
CDR3: CASSSRDRDYGYTF
J: TRBJ1-2
V: TRBV28
D: TRBD1
size: many

DNA: TGCAGCGTTGTTAGCCAGGGCACCGGGGAGCTGTTTTTT
CDR3: CSVVSQGTGELFF
J: TRBJ2-2
V: TRBV29-1
D: -
size: -

DNA: TGTGCCAGCAGTTTTGGCGGGGTCCTTACCCTCTACGAGCAGTACTTC
CDR3: CASSFGGVLTLYEQYF
J: TRBJ2-7
V: TRBV27
D: -
size: -

DNA: TGTGCCACCAGCAGAGGGGGGGGCCCTACGTTGATAATGTACAATGAGCAGTTCTTC
CDR3: CATSRGGGPTLIMYNEQFF
J: TRBJ2-1
V: TRBV15
D: -
size: -

DNA: TGTGCCAGCAGTTTATTGGGGGTCTCGAACACTGAAGCTTTCTTT
CDR3: CASSLLGVSNTEAFF
J: TRBJ1-1
V: TRBV28
D: -
size: -

DNA: TGTGCCAGCAGCTCTGCCAGAGGGACCACAGATACGCAGTATTTT
CDR3: CASSSARGTTDTQYF
J: TRBJ2-3
V: TRBV5-5
D: -
size: few

DNA: TGTGCCAGCAGCTTAGCAGAGACAGTGTTCTATGGCTACACCTTC
CDR3: CASSLAETVFYGYTF
J: TRBJ1-2
V: TRBV11-2
D: -
size: -

DNA: TGCAGTGCCCCGGGAGGACCCGGGACAGGGGTTGTGGAGCAGTACTTC
CDR3: CSAPGGPGTGVVEQYF
J: TRBJ2-5
V: TRBV20-1
D: TRBD1
size: -

DNA: TGTGCCAGCAGTGAAGCGTTGCGGGAGCAGTACTTC
CDR3: CASSEALREQYF
J: TRBJ2-4
V: TRBV6-1
D: TRBD2
size: few

DNA: TGTGCCAGCAGCGCGGGGGCGGTCGGGGAGCAGTACTTC
CDR3: CASSAGAVGEQYF
J: TRBJ2-5
V: TRBV4-2
D: -
size: few

DNA: TGCAGCGTTGGGTCAAAACCCCCGGGTACGCAGTATTTT
CDR3: CSVGSKPPGTQYF
J: TRBJ2-3
V: TRBV29-1
D: -
size: few

DNA: TGTGCCAGCAGCTCACCCATGTGGAGCGCGACCTACGAGCAGTACTTC
CDR3: CASSSPMWSATYEQYF
J: TRBJ2-7
V: TRBV7-2
D: -
size: -

DNA: TGTGCCAGCAGCAGGCACCTTAGCGGACACTCCTACGAGCAGTACTTC
CDR3: CASSRHLSGHSYEQYF
J: TRBJ2-7
V: TRBV7-2
D: -
size: -

DNA: TGTGCCAGCAGCCCAGCCCCAAGAGCGAACAATGAGCAGTTCTTC
CDR3: CASSPAPRANNEQFF
J: TRBJ2-1
V: TRBV7-9
D: -
size: few

DNA: TGCGCCAGCAGCTTGGACCAAACAGGTGGCTTTTACGAGCAGTACTTC
CDR3: CASSLDQTGGFYEQYF
J: TRBJ2-7
V: TRBV5-1
D: -
size: few

DNA: TGTGTCAGCAGTTACGGGGTGGGTGAGTTCGAGCAGTACTTC
CDR3: CVSSYGVGEFEQYF
J: TRBJ2-7
V: TRBV27
D: -
size: -

DNA: TGTGCCAGCAGCCAAAGGACCTCCTACGAGCAGTACTTC
CDR3: CASSQRTSYEQYF
J: TRBJ2-7
V: TRBV3-1
D: -
size: few